The 14 T cell receptor beta chains given below trace back to one sample, sequenced in a study of T cells in Graves' hyperthyroidism and ophthalmopathy. The investigators amplified TCR beta CDR3 regions from RNA transcripts. HTBI primers were used for first-round RT-PCR of the TCR CDR3. In TCRdb, the multiplex PCR reads were re-called with MiXCR into one record per CDR3 protein. The table records 490,000 or so distinct CDR3 sequences, 20% to 25% of them present only once. Sequencing was performed on blood. The source of these receptors is a woman aged 70 to 79 with Graves' ophthalmopathy.

This CDR3 reads CATSDHSGNSYNEQFF. As DNA, the CDR3 is TGTGCCACCAGTGACCATAGCGGGAACTCCTACAATGAGCAGTTCTTC. V gene TRBV24-1 combines with J gene TRBJ2-1; 8 bases agree with TRBD2. V lost 4 bases and J lost 0; bases outside the gene matches: 4. Per germline, CDR1 KGHDR and CDR2 SFDVKD. This CDR3 is 16 amino acids long.

This chain links TRBV5-1 with TRBJ1-4; 10 bases map to TRBD1. Trimming removed 4 bases from V and 4 bases from J; junction bases left unmatched: 4. This CDR3 comprises 15 residues. Germline-derived CDR1 and CDR2 are SGHRS and YFSETQ. The CDR3 DNA sequence: TGCGCCAGCAGCCAGGGACAGGGGCATAATGAAAAACTGTTTTTT. Translated, it gives CASSQGQGHNEKLFF.

The V call is TRBV6-5, the J call TRBJ2-3; 7 nucleotides agree with TRBD2. Germline V gene data show CDR1 as MNHEY and CDR2 as SVGAGI. There are 16 residues in the CDR3. With 0 bases clipped from V and 4 bases from J, the junction kept 7 bases outside the gene matches. The CDR3 is CASSYSGGSSPDTQYF. Here the CDR3 DNA reads TGTGCCAGCAGTTACTCGGGCGGGAGTTCCCCAGATACGCAGTATTTT.

This chain joins TRBV28 and TRBJ2-7, with 11 bases matching TRBD2. V trimming: 4 bases; J trimming: 5 bases; junction bases outside the gene matches: 13. The CDR3 extends over 17 amino acids. CDR1 is MDHEN and CDR2 is SYDVKM in the germline V gene. CDR3 sequence reads: CASSSHYGTSGLDEQYF. CDR3 DNA sequence: TGTGCCAGCAGTTCACACTACGGGACTAGCGGTTTGGACGAGCAGTACTTC. Filled out from reference TRBV28 and TRBJ2-7, the complete variable domain reads DVKVTQSSRYLVKRTGEKVFLECVQDMDHENMFWYRQDPGLGLRLIYFSYDVKMKEKGDIPEGYSVSREKKERFSLILESASTNQTSMYLCASSSHYGTSGLDEQYFGPGTRLTVT.

This clonotype was picked up many times. The rearrangement links TRBV7-2 to TRBJ2-1; 7 bases agree with TRBD1. The CDR3 length is 14 residues. V was pared by 4 bases and J by 9 bases, with 9 bases of the junction left unmatched. CDR1 and CDR2 (germline): SGHTA, FQGNSA. CDR3 sequence: CASSWRQGEAEQFF. CDR3 coding DNA: TGTGCCAGCAGCTGGCGACAGGGAGAGGCTGAGCAGTTCTTC.

Comments on this clonotype: It may be a read error: a sequence one base away is much more abundant. The rearrangement links TRBV6-1 to TRBJ2-1, with D perhaps TRBD1 (6 bases). The CDR3 totals 18 residues. The germline gives CDR1 MNHNS, CDR2 SASEGT. Trimming removed 6 bases from V and 5 bases from J, with 26 bases in between. The CDR3 nucleotides read TGTGCCAGCAGGTCCGGGACATGGGACCTCATAGAAAACAATGAGCAGTTCTTC. Protein: CASRSGTWDLIENNEQFF.

This clonotype was recorded at least ten times. V gene TRBV28 combines with J gene TRBJ1-5, with unresolved D. CDR1 and CDR2 from the germline V gene are MDHEN and SYDVKM. Trimming took off 3 bases at V and 6 bases at J, with 3 bases between the two ends. The CDR3 totals 11 residues. The CDR3 here is CASSFSQPQHF. The DNA of the CDR3 is TGTGCCAGCAGTTTTTCTCAGCCCCAGCATTTT. Together with reference TRBV28 and TRBJ1-5, the CDR3 gives the full variable domain: DVKVTQSSRYLVKRTGEKVFLECVQDMDHENMFWYRQDPGLGLRLIYFSYDVKMKEKGDIPEGYSVSREKKERFSLILESASTNQTSMYLCASSFSQPQHFGDGTRLSIL.

The rearrangement links TRBV6-1 to TRBJ1-2, with 9 bases lining up with TRBD1. CDR1 MNHNS and CDR2 SASEGT come from the germline V gene. J gave up 4 bases and V 11 bases, and 5 bases lay outside the gene matches. The CDR3 totals 12 residues. The DNA of the CDR3 is TGTGCCGGTACAGGGGGCGTCTATGGCTACACCTTC. Its translation is CAGTGGVYGYTF.

This clonotype has more than one count but fewer than ten. The rearrangement joins TRBV6-1 to TRBJ1-1; tentatively, D is TRBD1 (5 bases). Germline V gene lookup returns CDR1 MNHNS and CDR2 SASEGT. This CDR3 has 16 residues. Trimming stripped 5 bases from V and 1 base from J, with 17 bases between. CDR3 amino acids: CASSYNTGLTNTEAFF. The CDR3 coding sequence is TGTGCCAGCAGTTACAATACGGGACTTACGAACACTGAAGCTTTCTTT.

This chain connects TRBV20-1 to TRBJ1-5; 7 nucleotides align to TRBD1. CDR3 length: 16 residues. V was pared by 0 bases and J by 3 bases, with 8 bases of the junction left unmatched. Germline CDR1 and CDR2: DFQATT and SNEGSKA (reference sequence). The CDR3 DNA follows: TGCAGTGCTAGAGACTCGCTGGGACAGTACAATCAGCCCCAGCATTTT. Its protein is CSARDSLGQYNQPQHF.

J is TRBJ1-5 and V is TRBV7-2; possibly TRBD1 for D (6 bases). The V and J ends lost 4 bases and 0 bases respectively, with 13 bases between them. The CDR3 consists of 16 residues. Germline CDR1 and CDR2: SGHTA and FQGNSA. CDR3 in DNA: TGTGCCAGCAGCTCCTACAGGGATTATAGCAATCAGCCCCAGCATTTT. Residues: CASSSYRDYSNQPQHF.

The rearrangement uses TRBV2 and TRBJ1-2; D perhaps matches TRBD1 (6 bases). CDR3 length: 13 residues. Per the germline V gene, CDR1 is SNHLY and CDR2 is FYNNEI. V lost 2 bases and J lost 7, with 11 bases in between. CDR3 in amino acids: CASSEQGHGGYTF. The CDR3 DNA reads TGTGCCAGCAGTGAACAGGGGCATGGTGGCTACACCTTC.

CDR3 residues: CASSWTPGQGGTEAFF. The CDR3 DNA is TGTGCCAGCAGTTGGACACCGGGACAGGGAGGGACTGAAGCTTTCTTT. This chain links TRBV28 with TRBJ1-1, with 9 nucleotides matching TRBD1. The CDR3 spans 16 residues. The J segment lost 5 bases and the V segment lost 4 bases, leaving 11 bases of the junction unmatched. In germline, CDR1 is MDHEN, CDR2 SYDVKM.

The rearrangement joins TRBV7-3 to TRBJ1-4; the match to TRBD1 covers 10 bases. The CDR3 loop spans 16 amino acids. CDR1 and CDR2 (germline): SGHTA, FQGTGA. V shed 2 bases, J shed 6 bases, and the junction held 6 bases outside the gene matches. The CDR3: CASSLGSGTGDEKLFF. DNA for the CDR3: TGTGCCAGCAGCTTAGGATCCGGGACAGGGGATGAAAAACTGTTTTTT.